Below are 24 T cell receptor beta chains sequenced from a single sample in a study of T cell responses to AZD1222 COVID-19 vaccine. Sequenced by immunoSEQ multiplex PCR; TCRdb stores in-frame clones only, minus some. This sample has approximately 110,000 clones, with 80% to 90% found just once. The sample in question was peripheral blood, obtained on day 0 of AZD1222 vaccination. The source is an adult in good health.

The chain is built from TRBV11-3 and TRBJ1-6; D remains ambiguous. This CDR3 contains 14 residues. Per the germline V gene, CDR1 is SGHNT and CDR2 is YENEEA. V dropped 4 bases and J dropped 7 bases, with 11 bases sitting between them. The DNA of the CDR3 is TGTGCCAGCAGCTGGGGAAAGCCGAATTCACCCCTCCACTTT. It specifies CASSWGKPNSPLHF.

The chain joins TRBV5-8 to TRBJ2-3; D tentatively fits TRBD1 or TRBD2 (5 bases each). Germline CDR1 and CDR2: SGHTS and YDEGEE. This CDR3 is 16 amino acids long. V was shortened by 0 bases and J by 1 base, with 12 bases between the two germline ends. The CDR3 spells CASSLGGTRGTDTQYF. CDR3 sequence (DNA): TGTGCCAGCAGCTTGGGGGGGACGCGGGGCACAGATACGCAGTATTTT. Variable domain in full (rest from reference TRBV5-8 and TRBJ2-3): EAGVTQSPTHLIKTRGQQATLRCSPISGHTSVYWYQQALGLGLQFLLWYDEGEERNRGNFPPRFSGRQFPNYSSELNVNALELEDSALYLCASSLGGTRGTDTQYFGPGTRLTVL.

As DNA, the CDR3 is TGTGCCAGCAGTTTAATTAGCAGAGGGGGCAACGAGCAGTACTTC. It specifies CASSLISRGGNEQYF. The chain joins TRBV28 to TRBJ2-7; 7 positions agree with TRBD1. After removal of 2 bases from V and 5 bases from J, the junction contained 9 bases not matched to a gene. The CDR3 loop spans 15 amino acids. Germline values: CDR1 MDHEN, CDR2 SYDVKM.

CDR3 DNA: TGCAGCGCCACAACAGGGGACGGCACTGAAGCTTTCTTT. Encoded protein: CSATTGDGTEAFF. This sequence joins TRBV29-1 and TRBJ1-1; TRBD1 aligns across 7 bases. The V gene end was trimmed by 7 bases and the J gene end by 4 bases; junction bases not matched to a gene: 9. Germline V gene data show CDR1 as SQVTM and CDR2 as ANQGSEA. The CDR3 is made up of 13 amino acids. Full variable domain (remainder filled in from reference TRBV29-1 and TRBJ1-1): SAVISQKPSRDICQRGTSLTIQCQVDSQVTMMFWYRQQPGQSLTLIATANQGSEATYESGFVIDKFPISRPNLTFSTLTVSNMSPEDSSIYLCSATTGDGTEAFFGQGTRLTVV.

CDR3 DNA: TGTGCCAGCAGTTCCATCCGAAGGGGGAGGTCTAATGAAAAACTGTTTTTT. This translates into CASSSIRRGRSNEKLFF. The chain is built from TRBV27 and TRBJ1-4; D possibly corresponds to TRBD1 (6 bases). With 4 bases removed from V and 3 bases from J, the gap between germline ends came to 18 bases. In germline, CDR1 is MNHEY, CDR2 SMNVEV (reference sequence). CDR3 size: 17 residues.

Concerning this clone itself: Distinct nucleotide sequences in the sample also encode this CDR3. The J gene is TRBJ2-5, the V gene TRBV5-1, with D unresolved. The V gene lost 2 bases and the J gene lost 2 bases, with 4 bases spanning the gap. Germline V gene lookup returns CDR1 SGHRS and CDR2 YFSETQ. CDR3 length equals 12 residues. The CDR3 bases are TGCGCCAGCAGCTTCAGTCAAGAGACCCAGTACTTC. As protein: CASSFSQETQYF. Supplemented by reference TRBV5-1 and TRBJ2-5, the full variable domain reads KAGVTQTPRYLIKTRGQQVTLSCSPISGHRSVSWYQQTPGQGLQFLFEYFSETQRNKGNFPGRFSGRQFSNSRSEMNVSTLELGDSALYLCASSFSQETQYFGPGTRLLVL.

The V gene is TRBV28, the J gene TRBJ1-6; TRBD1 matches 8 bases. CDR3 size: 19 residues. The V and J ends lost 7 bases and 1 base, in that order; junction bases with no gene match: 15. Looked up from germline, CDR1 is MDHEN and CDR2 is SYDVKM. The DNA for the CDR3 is TGTGCCAGCAAAAAAAAGGCCGCAGGGGGCAGGTCCTATAATTCACCCCTCCACTTT. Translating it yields CASKKKAAGGRSYNSPLHF.

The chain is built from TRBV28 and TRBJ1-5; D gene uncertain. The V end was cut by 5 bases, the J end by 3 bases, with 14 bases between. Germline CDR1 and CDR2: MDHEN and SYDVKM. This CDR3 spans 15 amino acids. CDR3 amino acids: CASSTWTWDNQPQHF. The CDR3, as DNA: TGTGCCAGCAGTACGTGGACCTGGGACAATCAGCCCCAGCATTTT.

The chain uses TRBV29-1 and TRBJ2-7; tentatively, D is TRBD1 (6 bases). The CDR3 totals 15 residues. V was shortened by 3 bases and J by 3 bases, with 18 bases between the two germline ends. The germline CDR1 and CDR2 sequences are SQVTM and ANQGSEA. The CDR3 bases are TGCAGCGTTGATGGGTCAGGGGCCAACCTCTACGAGCAGTACTTC. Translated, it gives CSVDGSGANLYEQYF.

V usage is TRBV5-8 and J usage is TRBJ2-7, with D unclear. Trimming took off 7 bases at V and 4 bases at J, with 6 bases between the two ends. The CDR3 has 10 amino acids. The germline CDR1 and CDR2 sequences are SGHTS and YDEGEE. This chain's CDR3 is CASFLYEQYF. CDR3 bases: TGTGCCAGCTTTTTGTACGAGCAGTACTTC.

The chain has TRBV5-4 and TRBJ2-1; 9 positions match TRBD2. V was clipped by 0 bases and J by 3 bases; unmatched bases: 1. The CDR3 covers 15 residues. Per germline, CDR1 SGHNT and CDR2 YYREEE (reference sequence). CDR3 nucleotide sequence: TGTGCCAGCAGCTTGGAAGCGGGGGGCTACAATGAGCAGTTCTTC. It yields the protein CASSLEAGGYNEQFF. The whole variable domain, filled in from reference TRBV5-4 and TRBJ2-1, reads ETGVTQSPTHLIKTRGQQVTLRCSSQSGHNTVSWYQQALGQGPQFIFQYYREEENGRGNFPPRFSGLQFPNYSSELNVNALELDDSALYLCASSLEAGGYNEQFFGPGTRLTVL.

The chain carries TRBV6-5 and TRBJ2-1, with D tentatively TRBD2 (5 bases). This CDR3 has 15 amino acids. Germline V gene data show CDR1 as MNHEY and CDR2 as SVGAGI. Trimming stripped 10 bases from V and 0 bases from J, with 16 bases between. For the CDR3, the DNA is TGTGCCACGCCCATAAGCGGCAGCTCCTACAATGAGCAGTTCTTC. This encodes CATPISGSSYNEQFF.

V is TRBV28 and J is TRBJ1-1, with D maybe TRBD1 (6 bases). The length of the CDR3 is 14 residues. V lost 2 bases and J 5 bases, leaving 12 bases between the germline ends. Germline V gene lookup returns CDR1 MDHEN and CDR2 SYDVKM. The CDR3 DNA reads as TGTGCCAGCAGTTTAGGGCAGGGGTGGACTGAAGCTTTCTTT. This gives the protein CASSLGQGWTEAFF.

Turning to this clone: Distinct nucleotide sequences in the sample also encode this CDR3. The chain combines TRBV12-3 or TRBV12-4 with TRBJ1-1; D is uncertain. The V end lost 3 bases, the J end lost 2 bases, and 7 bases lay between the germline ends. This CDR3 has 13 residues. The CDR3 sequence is CASSFDGNTEAFF. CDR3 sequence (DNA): TGTGCCAGCAGTTTCGACGGAAACACTGAAGCTTTCTTT.

The CDR3 sequence is CSPPGGNEQFF. The DNA of the CDR3 is TGCAGTCCTCCGGGGGGGAATGAGCAGTTCTTC. The chain carries TRBV20-1 and TRBJ2-1, with TRBD2 matching 8 bases. From germline, CDR1 is DFQATT and CDR2 SNEGSKA (reference sequence). Trimming at V came to 8 bases and at J to 7 bases, leaving 4 bases not matched to a gene. The CDR3 contains 11 residues.

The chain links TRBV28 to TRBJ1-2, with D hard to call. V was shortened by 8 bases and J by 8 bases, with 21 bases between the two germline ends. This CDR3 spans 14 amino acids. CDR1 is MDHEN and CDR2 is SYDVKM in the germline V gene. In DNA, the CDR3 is TGTGCCAGCCGCGCCCCTGGCGTCCAGAGAGGCTACACCTTC. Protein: CASRAPGVQRGYTF.

The CDR3 loop is CASSFDRGRTEAFF. The DNA for the CDR3 is TGTGCCAGCAGCTTCGACAGGGGGCGTACTGAAGCTTTCTTT. V and J are TRBV5-4 and TRBJ1-1; 10 bases line up with TRBD1. J lost 5 bases, V lost 2 bases, and 3 bases had no gene match. CDR3 length equals 14 residues. The germline V gene has CDR1 SGHNT and CDR2 YYREEE (reference sequence). Full variable domain (outside the CDR3, taken from reference TRBV5-4 and TRBJ1-1): ETGVTQSPTHLIKTRGQQVTLRCSSQSGHNTVSWYQQALGQGPQFIFQYYREEENGRGNFPPRFSGLQFPNYSSELNVNALELDDSALYLCASSFDRGRTEAFFGQGTRLTVV.

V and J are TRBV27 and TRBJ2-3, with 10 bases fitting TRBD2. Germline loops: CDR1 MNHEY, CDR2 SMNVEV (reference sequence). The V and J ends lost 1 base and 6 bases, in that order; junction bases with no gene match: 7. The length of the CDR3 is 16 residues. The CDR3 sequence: CASSLWLAGDSDTQYF. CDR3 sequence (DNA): TGTGCCAGCAGTTTATGGCTAGCGGGAGACTCGGATACGCAGTATTTT.

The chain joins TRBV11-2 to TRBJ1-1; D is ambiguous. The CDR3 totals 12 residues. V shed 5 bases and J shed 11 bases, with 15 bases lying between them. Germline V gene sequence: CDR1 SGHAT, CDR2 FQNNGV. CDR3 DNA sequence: TGTGCCAGCAGCCCACACCTACACGGGGCTTTCTTT. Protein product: CASSPHLHGAFF.

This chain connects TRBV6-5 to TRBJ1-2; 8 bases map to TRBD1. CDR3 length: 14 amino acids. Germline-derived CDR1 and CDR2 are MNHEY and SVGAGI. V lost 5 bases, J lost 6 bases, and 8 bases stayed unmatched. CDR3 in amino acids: CASSRGTGGDGYTF. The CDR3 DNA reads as TGTGCCAGCAGTCGGGGGACAGGTGGCGATGGCTACACCTTC.

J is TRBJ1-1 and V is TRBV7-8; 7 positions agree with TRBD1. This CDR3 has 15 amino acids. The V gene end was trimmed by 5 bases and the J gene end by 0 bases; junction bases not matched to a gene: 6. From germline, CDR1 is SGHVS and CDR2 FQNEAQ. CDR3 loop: CASSLQGLLNTEAFF. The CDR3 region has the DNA TGTGCCAGCAGCCTACAGGGGCTCTTGAACACTGAAGCTTTCTTT.

The CDR3 nucleotides are TGTGCCAGCAGCGTTACGGAGGTGGGGGAGCAGTACTTC. Translated, it gives CASSVTEVGEQYF. The chain recombines TRBV7-9 with TRBJ2-7; tentative D call: TRBD2 (5 bases). V dropped 5 bases and J dropped 7 bases, with 15 bases sitting between them. This CDR3 is built from 13 residues. CDR1 is SEHNR, CDR2 FQNEAQ, per germline (reference sequence).

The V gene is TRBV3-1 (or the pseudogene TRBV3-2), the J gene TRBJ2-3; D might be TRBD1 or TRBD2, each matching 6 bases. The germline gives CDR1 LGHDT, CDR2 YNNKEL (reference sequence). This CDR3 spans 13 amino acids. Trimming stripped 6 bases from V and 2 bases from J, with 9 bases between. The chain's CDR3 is CASRGGSTDTQYF. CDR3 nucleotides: TGTGCCAGCAGAGGGGGGTCCACAGATACGCAGTATTTT.

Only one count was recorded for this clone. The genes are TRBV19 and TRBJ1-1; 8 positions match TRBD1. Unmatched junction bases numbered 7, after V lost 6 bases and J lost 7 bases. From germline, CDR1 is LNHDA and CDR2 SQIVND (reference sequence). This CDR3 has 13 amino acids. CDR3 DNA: TGTGCCAGTAGGAACCGGGACAGGCTTGAAGCTTTCTTT. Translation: CASRNRDRLEAFF. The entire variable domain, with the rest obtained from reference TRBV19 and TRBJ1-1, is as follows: DGGITQSPKYLFRKEGQNVTLSCEQNLNHDAMYWYRQDPGQGLRLIYYSQIVNDFQKGDIAEGYSVSREKKESFPLTVTSAQKNPTAFYLCASRNRDRLEAFFGQGTRLTVV.